This passage covers 18 T cell receptor beta chains from one sample sequenced in a study of early T cells in non-severe SARS-CoV-2 infection. TCRdb ran MiXCR on the 5' RACE reads and lists one entry per CDR3 protein. The table records under 70,000 distinct CDR3 sequences, roughly 11% of them present only once. The sequencing sample was made of whole blood. Receptors originate from an adult who was a healthcare worker with PCR-confirmed SARS-CoV-2 infection or an uninfected control (not recorded which).

The chain joins TRBV12-3 or TRBV12-4 to TRBJ1-1; D is undetermined. There are 15 residues in the CDR3. Trimming removed 1 base from V and 5 bases from J, with 14 bases in between. The DNA for the CDR3 is TGTGCCAGCAGTTTAGTCGGGGAGGCGAGAACTGAAGCTTTCTTT. Protein sequence: CASSLVGEARTEAFF.

This clonotype has only a few counts. The rearrangement links TRBV7-8 to TRBJ2-4; D is possibly TRBD1 (6 bases). This CDR3 has 15 amino acids. Trimming removed 4 bases at V and 3 bases at J, with 13 bases between. Germline lookup yields CDR1 SGHVS and CDR2 FQNEAQ. In DNA form, the CDR3 reads TGTGCCAGCAGCTCAGGGGCGGGTGTCAAAAACATTCAGTACTTC. Residues: CASSSGAGVKNIQYF.

The rearrangement uses TRBV6-2 or TRBV6-3 and TRBJ2-1; maybe TRBD2 (6 bases). The length of the CDR3 is 15 residues. Germline V gives CDR1 MNHEY, CDR2 SVGEGT. Trimming shortened V by 2 bases and J by 5 bases, and 13 bases separated the two germline ends. The CDR3 spells CASSYPGVADNEQFF. CDR3 DNA sequence: TGTGCCAGCAGTTACCCCGGGGTAGCGGACAATGAGCAGTTCTTC.

The table lists this clonotype with many counts. V and J are TRBV7-2 and TRBJ2-3; 7 nucleotides agree with TRBD1. In germline, CDR1 is SGHTA, CDR2 FQGNSA. With V trimmed by 4 bases and J by 2 bases, 9 bases remained unmatched. The CDR3 runs 16 residues. The CDR3 region is CASSSRRGFVTDTQYF. For the CDR3, the DNA is TGTGCCAGCAGCTCTCGCAGGGGGTTTGTCACAGATACGCAGTATTTT.

The chain couples TRBV7-2 to TRBJ2-3; D unclear. Germline lookup yields CDR1 SGHTA and CDR2 FQGNSA. The CDR3 is 14 residues long. V was cut by 4 bases and J by 8 bases, with 16 bases left in between. CDR3 amino acids: CASSSPDVIGTQYF. The CDR3 DNA is TGTGCCAGCAGCTCTCCGGACGTAATTGGTACGCAGTATTTT.

DNA for the CDR3: TGTGCCAGCAGCCAAGGGGACAGGACCGCAAAACTGTTTTTT. This codes for CASSQGDRTAKLFF. The rearrangement links TRBV3-1 to TRBJ1-4; 8 bases agree with TRBD1. The V gene's germline CDR1 is LGHDT and CDR2 YNNKEL (reference sequence). J gave up 10 bases and V 1 base, and 5 bases lay outside the gene matches. The CDR3 has 14 amino acids.

This clonotype has at least ten counts. The rearrangement uses TRBV29-1 and TRBJ2-7, with 7 bases lining up with TRBD1. V shed 4 bases, J shed 2 bases, and the junction held 5 bases outside the gene matches. Germline V gene lookup returns CDR1 SQVTM and CDR2 ANQGSEA. This CDR3 contains 13 residues. The CDR3 DNA reads as TGCAGCGTTGGGGACAGACTGGCCTACGAGCAGTACTTC. This gives the protein CSVGDRLAYEQYF.

The chain is built from TRBV9 and TRBJ2-7; 8 nucleotides align to TRBD2. CDR3 length: 15 amino acids. The J segment lost 6 bases and the V segment lost 3 bases, leaving 11 bases of the junction unmatched. CDR1 and CDR2 (germline): SGDLS, YYNGEE. The CDR3 reads CASSEGVAGISEQYF. CDR3 bases: TGTGCCAGCAGCGAGGGGGTAGCGGGAATTTCCGAGCAGTACTTC.

This clonotype was found a few times. The chain carries TRBV18 and TRBJ1-1; D remains unclear. The length of the CDR3 is 13 residues. Germline V gene lookup returns CDR1 KGHSH and CDR2 LQKENI. The V gene lost 2 bases and the J gene lost 2 bases, with 6 bases spanning the gap. CDR3 DNA sequence: TGTGCCAGCTCACCAGGGGTAAACACTGAAGCTTTCTTT. Protein sequence: CASSPGVNTEAFF.

The chain is built from TRBV28 and TRBJ1-2; D is unresolved. Germline V gene lookup returns CDR1 MDHEN and CDR2 SYDVKM. The germline V and J ends were trimmed by 2 bases and 1 base, with 5 bases remaining between them. This CDR3 has 13 amino acids. The CDR3 nucleotides read TGTGCCAGCAGTTTACACATTAACTATGGCTACACCTTC. Translating it yields CASSLHINYGYTF.

This clonotype was found many times. V usage is TRBV5-1 and J usage is TRBJ2-1, with 9 positions matching TRBD1. This CDR3 has 15 residues. The V gene's germline CDR1 is SGHRS and CDR2 YFSETQ. V lost 0 bases, J lost 2 bases, and 0 bases stayed unmatched. The CDR3 coding sequence is TGCGCCAGCAGCTTGGGGACAGGGGCCTACAATGAGCAGTTCTTC. Translating gives CASSLGTGAYNEQFF.

This clonotype has a count of ten or more. The rearrangement links TRBV30 to TRBJ1-5, with 7 bases identical to TRBD1. The germline V gene has CDR1 GTSNPN and CDR2 SVGIG (reference sequence). The V gene end was trimmed by 2 bases and the J gene end by 5 bases; junction bases not matched to a gene: 18. The CDR3 is made up of 18 amino acids. The CDR3 sequence: CAWSPRGVTGRGDQPQHF. CDR3 DNA sequence: TGTGCCTGGAGTCCACGGGGGGTGACAGGGAGAGGGGATCAGCCCCAGCATTTT.

This clonotype was seen many times. This rearrangement joins TRBV20-1 to TRBJ2-1, with TRBD2 identical over 9 bases. From germline, CDR1 is DFQATT and CDR2 SNEGSKA (reference sequence). The length of the CDR3 is 18 residues. V lost 3 bases, J lost 1 base, and 13 bases stayed unmatched. The CDR3 loop is CSARSRGGALGSYNEQFF. The CDR3 DNA follows: TGCAGTGCTAGGTCCCGCGGGGGGGCTCTAGGTTCCTACAATGAGCAGTTCTTC.

This clonotype has at least ten counts. The V call is TRBV20-1, the J call TRBJ2-3; 10 bases are shared with TRBD2. CDR1 is DFQATT and CDR2 is SNEGSKA in the germline V gene (reference sequence). CDR3 length: 15 residues. The V segment lost 0 bases and the J segment 4 bases; nucleotides outside the gene matches: 4. In DNA, the CDR3 is TGCAGTGCTAGAGAGCTAGCGGGAGTGCCAGATACGCAGTATTTT. It codes for CSARELAGVPDTQYF.

This chain uses TRBV12-3 or TRBV12-4 with TRBJ1-2; 7 bases are shared with TRBD1. The CDR3 totals 13 residues. The V segment lost 5 bases and the J segment 3 bases; nucleotides outside the gene matches: 3. The CDR3 DNA reads TGTGCCAGCAGTGGGGACAGTGACTATGGCTACACCTTC. It yields the protein CASSGDSDYGYTF.

V gene TRBV10-1 combines with J gene TRBJ2-2; D is perhaps TRBD2 (5 bases). V dropped 0 bases and J dropped 4 bases, with 12 bases sitting between them. The CDR3 has 16 residues. Germline V gene lookup returns CDR1 WNHNN and CDR2 SYGVQD (reference sequence). This CDR3 is CASSESRAALTGELFF. The CDR3 DNA follows: TGCGCCAGCAGTGAGTCGAGGGCAGCCCTCACCGGGGAGCTGTTTTTT.

J is TRBJ2-1 and V is TRBV10-3; D gene ambiguous. The CDR3 length is 11 residues. The V end lost 2 bases, the J end lost 8 bases, and 4 bases lay between the germline ends. Germline CDR1 reads ENHRY; CDR2 reads SYGVKD. For the CDR3, the DNA is TGTGCCATCAGTGAGGACTATGAGCAGTTCTTC. Its translation: CAISEDYEQFF.

Many counts were recorded for this clonotype. This chain uses TRBV20-1 with TRBJ2-5, with TRBD1 matching over 7 bases. The V gene end was trimmed by 8 bases and the J gene end by 2 bases; junction bases not matched to a gene: 14. There are 15 residues in the CDR3. CDR1 is DFQATT and CDR2 is SNEGSKA in the germline V gene (reference sequence). The CDR3: CSSSLGGSLQETQYF. The CDR3 bases are TGCAGTTCTTCATTAGGGGGCAGTCTACAAGAGACCCAGTACTTC.